A selection of T cell receptor beta chains follows, all from one sample in a study of vaccination and CD4 T cells after COVID-19. Antigens of these TCRs are unknown. MiXCR, run by TCRdb on the PCR reads, gives a single entry per CDR3 protein. Counted here are some 16,000 distinct CDR3 sequences, 30% to 45% occurring once; the ten biggest clones make up less than 15%. The sample taken for sequencing was cultured CD4+ T cells from blood. The receptors were sampled from a human donor with COVID-19. Each CDR3 is given with its conserved first and last residue. D genes are given only for firm matches. The listing skips clone size in some rows; elsewhere it reads once, few, many or a size class.

CDR3nt	CDR3aa	j_gene	abundance	v_gene	d_gene
TGTGCCAGCAGCTTATTTGGGGACCTGGCCGTTGCTTCACCCCTCCACTTT	CASSLFGDLAVASPLHF	TRBJ1-6	few	TRBV11-3	.
TGTGCCAGCGGCAACACGGGAAGCTCCTATAATTCACCCCTCCACTTT	CASGNTGSSYNSPLHF	TRBJ1-6	.	TRBV21-1	.
TGTGCCAGCAGCTTCCGGACAGCGGGGGGGAACACAGATACGCAGTATTTT	CASSFRTAGGNTDTQYF	TRBJ2-3	.	TRBV5-4	TRBD2
TGTGCCAGCAGCCGGGGGCAGTATCAGCCCCAGCATTTT	CASSRGQYQPQHF	TRBJ1-5	few	TRBV11-1	.
TGTGCCATCAGTGACAGACAGGGGCCAGCCTACGAGCAGTACTTC	CAISDRQGPAYEQYF	TRBJ2-7	.	TRBV10-3	TRBD1
TGTGCCAGCAGTTACCAGGGAACTCAGCCCCAGCATTTT	CASSYQGTQPQHF	TRBJ1-5	.	TRBV6-5	.
TGCAGTGCTAGATCGCTCACAGATACGCAGTATTTT	CSARSLTDTQYF	TRBJ2-3	few	TRBV20-1	.
TGTGCCATCAGTGAGTCGGGGACAGGAGGCCTGTTAGGCTACACCTTC	CAISESGTGGLLGYTF	TRBJ1-2	.	TRBV10-3	TRBD1
TGTGCCAGCAGTCCCCGACAGGGCTTCGATGAAAAACTGTTTTTT	CASSPRQGFDEKLFF	TRBJ1-4	few	TRBV6-1	TRBD1
TGTGCCAGCAGTTACGGTACAGTTAAACCGAGTAGCAATCAGCCCCAGCATTTT	CASSYGTVKPSSNQPQHF	TRBJ1-5	.	TRBV6-2/TRBV6-3	.
TGTGCCAGCAGCCAAGAGCCCAGCGGGGGGCTTTACAATGAGCAGTTCTTC	CASSQEPSGGLYNEQFF	TRBJ2-1	.	TRBV4-2	TRBD2
TGTGCCAGCAGGCTCCTTAGCGGGGGGGCGGTAGCCGGGGAGCTGTTTTTT	CASRLLSGGAVAGELFF	TRBJ2-2	few	TRBV27	TRBD2
TGCAGTGCTAGGGAAGTAGATACGCAGTATTTT	CSAREVDTQYF	TRBJ2-3	.	TRBV20-1	.
TGTGCCAGCGGAGATGTCGAGCAGTACTTC	CASGDVEQYF	TRBJ2-7	.	TRBV6-1	.
TGTGCCAGCAGCTTACCTAGCGGGGGGCAAGGGGGTACGCAGTATTTT	CASSLPSGGQGGTQYF	TRBJ2-3	.	TRBV7-9	TRBD2
TGCAGTGCTAGTAATACTCTAGCGGGAAAGGGCTCCTACAATGAGCAGTTCTTC	CSASNTLAGKGSYNEQFF	TRBJ2-1	few	TRBV20-1	TRBD2
TGCGCCAGCAGAGGGACGAGCTCTGGAAACACCATATATTTT	CASRGTSSGNTIYF	TRBJ1-3	.	TRBV10-1	.
TGTGCCAGCAGTTCGCTTGCCAGGGTTCGGGACACTGAAGCTTTCTTT	CASSSLARVRDTEAFF	TRBJ1-1	.	TRBV6-5	.
TGTGCCAGCAGCTTTACAGGAAATGGGGAGACCCAGTACTTC	CASSFTGNGETQYF	TRBJ2-5	.	TRBV7-6	.
TGCAGTGCTAGAGAGAGGGGGGGAGTCTATAATTCACCCCTCCACTTT	CSARERGGVYNSPLHF	TRBJ1-6	few	TRBV20-1	.
TGTGCCAGCAGCTTGGGAGTGACTAGCGGGGAAGAGACCCAGTACTTC	CASSLGVTSGEETQYF	TRBJ2-5	.	TRBV5-4	TRBD2
TGTGCCACCTTACTCCTAGGAGACGGGGCTGATCAGCCCCAGCATTTT	CATLLLGDGADQPQHF	TRBJ1-5	.	TRBV19	.
TGTGCCAGCAGTTTAGTGGGAGATACGCAGTATTTT	CASSLVGDTQYF	TRBJ2-3	.	TRBV12-3/TRBV12-4	.
TGCGCCAGCAGCCAAACCATTGCGACAGTCGGCTCTGGAAACACCATATATTTT	CASSQTIATVGSGNTIYF	TRBJ1-3	.	TRBV4-3	.
TGTGCCAGCAGTGACAGGGACACCGGGGAGCTGTTTTTT	CASSDRDTGELFF	TRBJ2-2	.	TRBV6-4	.
TGTGCCAGCAGTGAAACGCGGACAGGGTACGGCTACACCTTC	CASSETRTGYGYTF	TRBJ1-2	few	TRBV6-1	TRBD1
TGCGCCAGCAGCATAACAGGGGGCTCGCAGCCCCAGCATTTT	CASSITGGSQPQHF	TRBJ1-5	.	TRBV5-1	TRBD1
TGTGCCAGCAGCCAAAACTCCCTCAGATCACAAGAGACCCAGTACTTC	CASSQNSLRSQETQYF	TRBJ2-5	few	TRBV11-3	.
TGTGCCAGTAGTATAGGAGGCAACAGGGGTAATTCACCCCTCCACTTT	CASSIGGNRGNSPLHF	TRBJ1-6	.	TRBV19	TRBD1
TGTGCCAGCAGCTCTACCCGGGACAAAGGGGGATTCTATGGCTACACCTTC	CASSSTRDKGGFYGYTF	TRBJ1-2	few	TRBV7-9	.
TGCAGCGCCCTTAGACAGTCTTACACTGAAGCTTTCTTT	CSALRQSYTEAFF	TRBJ1-1	few	TRBV29-1	.